These T cell receptor beta chains were read from a single sample in a study of blood T cell repertoires in COVID-19. Profiled with immunoSEQ multiplex PCR; TCRdb holds only in-frame clones, not every one. Found here are 200,000 to 250,000 clones, around nine tenths of them singletons; the top ten hold about 3.5%. Material: PBMCs or T cells enriched from blood (not recorded which). The receptor set was obtained from a woman in her thirties who had been exposed to COVID-19. CDR3s include the opening cysteine and the closing phenylalanine or tryptophan. D genes are given only for firm matches. Clone size, where shown, is once, few, many, or a class for clones that have expanded.

TRBJ2-1	TRBD1	TRBV4-1	NA	TGCGCCAGCAGCCAAGAAGATACCGGGACAGGGAACTACAATGAGCAGTTCTTC	CASSQEDTGTGNYNEQFF
TRBJ2-1	NA	TRBV27	NA	TGTGCCAGCAGTTCGACTAGTAGGAATGAGCAGTTCTTC	CASSSTSRNEQFF
TRBJ2-1	NA	TRBV4-2	NA	TGTGCCAGCAGCCAATTGGGCGAGCAGTTCTTC	CASSQLGEQFF
TRBJ1-2	NA	TRBV27	NA	TGTGCCAGCAGTTCCCGGGACTCAATCTATGGCTACACCTTC	CASSSRDSIYGYTF
TRBJ2-3	TRBD2	TRBV5-1	NA	TGCGCCAGCACCGGGACTAGCGGGAGTAATACGCAGTATTTT	CASTGTSGSNTQYF
TRBJ1-2	NA	TRBV30	NA	TGTGCCTGGAGCGGTCGATACGTTAACTATGGCTACACCTTC	CAWSGRYVNYGYTF
TRBJ1-5	TRBD1	TRBV6-5	NA	TGTGCCAGCAGACGTGACAGGGGTGGCAATCAGCCCCAGCATTTT	CASRRDRGGNQPQHF
TRBJ2-1	TRBD2	TRBV9	NA	TGTGCCAGCAGCCTTAGCGGGAGTATTGAGCAGTTCTTC	CASSLSGSIEQFF
TRBJ2-7	TRBD2	TRBV7-9	NA	TGTGCCAGCAGCTTTACTAGCGGGAGCTTCGGCGAGCAGTACTTC	CASSFTSGSFGEQYF
TRBJ1-2	NA	TRBV5-1	NA	TGCGCCAGCAGTGACAGGCGTAACTATGGCTACACCTTC	CASSDRRNYGYTF
TRBJ1-1	NA	TRBV6-5	NA	TGTGCCAGCACGCGAGACAATGGATTGAACACTGAAGCTTTCTTT	CASTRDNGLNTEAFF
TRBJ1-3	TRBD1	TRBV6-1	NA	TGTGCCAGCAGTGCCCTCGGGACAGTGGGGCCCGGCACCATATATTTT	CASSALGTVGPGTIYF
TRBJ1-2	TRBD1	TRBV19	once	TGTGCCAGTAGTAGGGACAGGGGCGAATCCTATGGCTACACCTTC	CASSRDRGESYGYTF
TRBJ1-6	NA	TRBV5-1	NA	TGCGCCAGCAGCTTGCGTCAGTGGAATTCACCCCTCCACTTT	CASSLRQWNSPLHF
TRBJ2-3	TRBD2	TRBV3-1/TRBV3-2	NA	TGTGCCAGCAGCCTTACCCATGGGCGGACTAGCGGGAGGGCCAGTACAGATACGCAGTATTTT	CASSLTHGRTSGRASTDTQYF
TRBJ1-2	NA	TRBV2	NA	TGTGCCAGCAGTGAAAGCTTTAACTATGGCTACACCTTC	CASSESFNYGYTF
TRBJ1-2	NA	TRBV2	NA	TGTGCCAGCAGACGGACAGTGACTAACTATGGCTACACCTTC	CASRRTVTNYGYTF
TRBJ2-3	NA	TRBV4-1	NA	TGCGCCAGCAGCCCGGCGGGACTTCTAAGCACAGATACGCAGTATTTT	CASSPAGLLSTDTQYF
TRBJ1-5	NA	TRBV19	once	TGTGCCAGTAGTAGGAGGATAAATCAGCCCCAGCATTTT	CASSRRINQPQHF
TRBJ2-2	NA	TRBV12-5	NA	TGTGCTAGTGGTTTGTTTTCAGGGTCGAACACCGGGGAGCTGTTTTTT	CASGLFSGSNTGELFF
TRBJ2-1	TRBD2	TRBV3-1/TRBV3-2	NA	TGTGCCAGCAGCCAATCCCCGACTAGCACAGTCTACAATGAGCAGTTCTTC	CASSQSPTSTVYNEQFF
TRBJ1-1	NA	TRBV19	NA	TGTGCCAGTAGTAATCCAGGGCTGAAAGCTTTCTTT	CASSNPGLKAFF
TRBJ2-1	NA	TRBV11-2	NA	TGTGCCAGCAGCTTAGAAACGGGCCTAGCGCCTGGGACGTTTAGTAATGAGCAGTTCTTC	CASSLETGLAPGTFSNEQFF
TRBJ2-7	NA	TRBV19	NA	TGTGCCACCAGACGGGGGGCTCGCTACGAGCAGTACTTC	CATRRGARYEQYF